A single sample gave rise to the 19 T cell receptor beta chains below, sequenced in a study of OX40 agonist ivuxolimab in advanced cancers. Clones were sequenced by immunoSEQ multiplex PCR, and TCRdb holds only the in-frame ones, with some missing. The table lists roughly 86,000 clones, 65% to 90% of them singletons. Sequencing was performed on CD4+ or CD8+ T cells sorted from blood, taken in a trial of the OX40 agonist ivuxolimab. The receptors stem from an adult with an advanced solid tumor such as melanoma, head and neck, liver or kidney cancer.

The J gene is TRBJ2-7, the V gene TRBV10-3, with TRBD1 matching 8 bases. Trimming removed 3 bases from V and 4 bases from J; junction bases left unmatched: 8. The CDR3 is 15 residues long. The germline CDR1 and CDR2 sequences are ENHRY and SYGVKD. The CDR3: CAISDPGDRLYEQYF. The CDR3 nucleotides read TGTGCCATCAGTGACCCGGGGGACAGGCTTTACGAGCAGTACTTC.

The chain couples TRBV5-1 to TRBJ1-3; D is possibly TRBD1 (6 bases). CDR1 is SGHRS, CDR2 YFSETQ, per germline. This CDR3 spans 18 amino acids. With 4 bases removed from V and 0 bases from J, the gap between germline ends came to 20 bases. CDR3 coding DNA: TGCGCCAGCAGCGCAGAACCCGCGGGACAAGTCTCTGGAAACACCATATATTTT. Translated: CASSAEPAGQVSGNTIYF.

The V gene is TRBV18, the J gene TRBJ1-5; D gene ambiguous. Trimming removed 6 bases at V and 10 bases at J, with 22 bases between. Per germline, CDR1 KGHSH and CDR2 LQKENI. The CDR3 covers 15 residues. The CDR3 DNA is TGTGCCAGCTCTCCCTCGGACTCCGGCGCGAGACCCCAGCATTTT. This translates into CASSPSDSGARPQHF.

V usage is TRBV29-1 and J usage is TRBJ2-5, with D perhaps being TRBD1 or TRBD2 (6 bases each). The CDR3 runs to 13 residues. The V end was cut by 3 bases, the J end by 1 base, with 9 bases between. Germline-derived CDR1 and CDR2 are SQVTM and ANQGSEA. CDR3 amino acids: CSVDGGGQETQYF. The CDR3 region has the DNA TGCAGCGTTGATGGAGGGGGCCAAGAGACCCAGTACTTC.

This clone was seen once. V usage is TRBV4-2 and J usage is TRBJ2-5; 9 bases agree with TRBD1. Trimming removed 4 bases from V and 4 bases from J; junction bases left unmatched: 4. Germline V gives CDR1 LGHNA, CDR2 YNFKEQ. The CDR3 sequence is 14 residues long. CDR3 nucleotides: TGTGCCAGCAGCCGGGACAGGGTGGTAGAGACCCAGTACTTC. It is translated as CASSRDRVVETQYF.

In regard to this clone: An end of the junction does not agree with germline; a read error may underlie this. The rearrangement joins TRBV4-3 to TRBJ2-1; D remains ambiguous. This CDR3 comprises 12 residues. Germline-derived CDR1 and CDR2 are LGHNA and YSLEER. The CDR3 DNA reads as TGCGCCAGCAGCCAATTTCACAAGGAGCAGTTCTTC. Amino acid sequence: CASSQFHKEQFF.

CDR3 bases: TGTGCCAGCAGCTTAGACCCGTGGGGGAATCAGCCCCAGCATTTT. Protein product: CASSLDPWGNQPQHF. This rearrangement joins TRBV7-2 to TRBJ1-5; D may be TRBD1 (5 bases). Trimming took 1 base from V and 4 from J, leaving 11 bases between them. CDR1 SGHTA and CDR2 FQGNSA come from the germline V gene. This CDR3 has 15 amino acids.

This clone turned up a few times. The chain couples TRBV7-3 to TRBJ2-2, with D possibly matching TRBD2 (5 bases). The germline V gene has CDR1 SGHTA and CDR2 FQGTGA. This CDR3 contains 15 residues. Trimming cost V 5 bases and J 0 bases, with 10 bases left between them. CDR3 DNA: TGTGCCAGCAGCCCTACGGGGACGAACACCGGGGAGCTGTTTTTT. As protein: CASSPTGTNTGELFF.

This sequence joins TRBV28 and TRBJ2-7; TRBD1 is a possible D gene (7 bases). Trimming pared 3 bases from V and 2 bases from J, leaving 17 bases between. This CDR3 comprises 16 residues. Germline V lookup: CDR1 MDHEN, CDR2 SYDVKM. CDR3 loop: CASSFQGGRGPYEQYF. CDR3 sequence (DNA): TGTGCCAGCAGTTTTCAGGGGGGTAGGGGTCCCTACGAGCAGTACTTC.

The rearrangement uses TRBV29-1 and TRBJ1-1; 9 bases line up with TRBD1. Germline loops: CDR1 SQVTM, CDR2 ANQGSEA. J gave up 5 bases and V 3 bases, and 4 bases lay outside the gene matches. The CDR3 spans 13 residues. This CDR3 reads CSVDGQGKTEAFF. The CDR3 DNA reads TGCAGCGTTGATGGACAGGGGAAAACTGAAGCTTTCTTT.

The chain recombines TRBV4-3 with TRBJ1-1, with TRBD1 matching over 9 bases. This CDR3 contains 16 residues. The ends lost 6 bases at V and 3 bases at J; junction bases unmatched: 11. Germline V gene data show CDR1 as LGHNA and CDR2 as YSLEER. The CDR3 loop reads CASRHPGQGKDTEAFF. The DNA for the CDR3 is TGCGCCAGCAGACACCCGGGACAGGGAAAAGACACTGAAGCTTTCTTT.

The chain couples TRBV4-1 to TRBJ1-4; no firm D call. CDR1 MGHRA and CDR2 YSYEKL come from the germline V gene. V lost 5 bases and J 8 bases, leaving 21 bases between the germline ends. The CDR3 consists of 16 residues. CDR3: CASSSERGLLEEKLFF. The CDR3 DNA is TGCGCCAGCAGCAGTGAAAGAGGGCTCTTAGAGGAAAAACTGTTTTTT.

The chain recombines TRBV7-3 with TRBJ1-3, with D possibly matching TRBD1 (6 bases). Germline lookup yields CDR1 SGHTA and CDR2 FQGTGA. V was trimmed by 0 bases and J by 4 bases, leaving 10 bases between them. The CDR3 runs to 15 residues. CDR3 nucleotide sequence: TGTGCCAGCAGCTTAACGGGGGGCGCGGGAAACACCATATATTTT. Translating gives CASSLTGGAGNTIYF.

This clone turned up a few times. The rearrangement links TRBV28 to TRBJ1-4; 8 nucleotides agree with TRBD1. The CDR3 spans 16 residues. Trimming took 2 bases from V and 7 from J; bases not matched to a gene: 9. Germline values: CDR1 MDHEN, CDR2 SYDVKM. The CDR3 protein is CASSLGFGQGGEKLFF. The CDR3 DNA sequence: TGTGCCAGCAGTTTAGGTTTCGGACAGGGTGGTGAAAAACTGTTTTTT.

V gene TRBV5-8 combines with J gene TRBJ1-5; no reliable D call. From germline, CDR1 is SGHTS and CDR2 YDEGEE. Trimming cost V 1 base and J 7 bases, with 3 bases left between them. The CDR3 is made up of 11 amino acids. Here the CDR3 reads CASSLIQPQHF. CDR3 bases: TGTGCCAGCAGCTTGATACAGCCCCAGCATTTT. Full variable domain (remainder filled in from reference TRBV5-8 and TRBJ1-5): EAGVTQSPTHLIKTRGQQATLRCSPISGHTSVYWYQQALGLGLQFLLWYDEGEERNRGNFPPRFSGRQFPNYSSELNVNALELEDSALYLCASSLIQPQHFGDGTRLSIL.

V and J are TRBV4-1 and TRBJ2-5; 10 nucleotides line up with TRBD2. The CDR3 has 15 amino acids. V shed 3 bases and J 4 bases; nucleotides not matched to a gene: 5. Germline values: CDR1 MGHRA, CDR2 YSYEKL. The CDR3 loop reads CASSQVAGGGETQYF. As DNA, the CDR3 is TGCGCCAGCAGCCAGGTAGCGGGAGGCGGAGAGACCCAGTACTTC.

The gene calls are TRBV5-8 and TRBJ1-6; no clear D. CDR1 is SGHTS, CDR2 YDEGEE, per germline. The CDR3 is 12 residues long. Trimming took off 1 base at V and 11 bases at J, with 7 bases between the two ends. Written as DNA, the CDR3 is TGTGCCAGCAGCTTGCGGGGTACACCCCTCCACTTT. Amino acids: CASSLRGTPLHF.

The chain has TRBV21-1 and TRBJ2-7; TRBD1 is taken as the D call from the table, unchecked against the DNA. TRBV21-1 is an annotated pseudogene. The CDR3 runs to 14 residues. CDR3 DNA sequence: TGTGCCAGCAGCGGTACAGGGAGCTCCTACGAGCAGTACTTC. As protein: CASSGTGSSYEQYF.

The V gene is TRBV14, the J gene TRBJ2-5, with D unclear. The V gene lost 0 bases and the J gene lost 7 bases, with 9 bases spanning the gap. The CDR3 spans 13 residues. Per germline, CDR1 SGHDN and CDR2 FVKESK. In DNA, the CDR3 is TGTGCCAGCAGCCAAGACTGGTTAGGGACCCAGTACTTC. As protein: CASSQDWLGTQYF.